This TCR beta chain was captured by sequencing in a study of CD8+CD57+ T cells in acquired aplastic anemia (dated by TCRdb to the late 2010s). Notes on the research overall: A mean of 3.2 ug of DNA, ranging from roughly 0.2 to 27.4 ug, was extracted from sorted CD4+ and CD8+ cells. An average of around 10 million reads for CD4+ cells and approximately 11 million reads for CD8+ cells was obtained from healthy donor samples.

Overall study outcomes, separate from this receptor: CD8+ Simpson's diversity did not differ significantly between patients and healthy controls (P=0.060). Roughly 30 CD8+ CDR3 sequences were shared between patients and controls but appeared highly expressed in patients and within their immunodominant clones.

The study deep-sequenced TCR repertoires of sorted CD4+ and CD8+ blood T cells from severe aplastic anemia patients and healthy subjects. Ficoll-Paque density gradient centrifugation was used to isolate peripheral blood mononuclear cells. Before DNA was extracted, CD4+ and CD8+ T cells were sorted using either FACS or magnetic beads. TCR beta VDJ combination and CDR3 sequence profiling used genomic DNA as the template. TCR repertoire sequencing was run on an Illumina HiSeq 2000. The study's own analysis went as follows. TRBV/TRBJ rearrangement plots, CDR3 size and DJ length profiles, and Simpson's diversity index were used to evaluate the repertoires. The most abundant DNA sequence in the deep sequencing data was defined as the immunodominant clone. CDR3 amino acid sequences were screened for sharing across subjects and were compared with published repertoires and the VDJdb database. TCRdb ran its own pipeline on the public reads, namely fastp trimming at Q25 and MiXCR clone calling, and kept in-frame beta chains. One record per CDR3 amino acid sequence lists the most common genes and DNA. These V and J calls originate from TCRdb's pipeline instead of the authors' own analysis. The sample profile shows about 190,000 distinct CDR3 sequences; 54% of them were found once. The ten largest clonotypes hold approximately 15% of the sample.

Turning to this clonotype: Its antigen is currently not known. Per-nucleotide qualities are absent, and no much larger clonotype sits a single base away.

The source is a human donor in good health, serving as a control. Sequenced material: sorted CD4+, CD8+, or CD8+CD57+ T cells (not recorded which) from PBMCs.

The nucleotide sequence reads TGCAGTGCTTTAGTTTCCGGGACTCAAAGTTTCGAGCAGTACTTC. Its translation is CSALVSGTQSFEQYF. The chain uses TRBV20-1 and TRBJ2-7; TRBD2 is a weak D gene call, 6 bases matching. CDR1 is given as DFQATT and CDR2 as SNEGSKA, both from the germline V gene (reference sequence). Cut back by 5 bases and 6 bases, the V and J ends lie 23 bases apart. The cysteine opens and the phenylalanine closes a CDR3 of 15 amino acids. Only CDR3 DNA is held: 45 bases, read in frame from base 1.